This T cell receptor (beta chain) was identified in a study of blood T cell repertoires in COVID-19. In the study overall: Spain, Italy and the United States supplied samples that represented acute and convalescent COVID-19. PBMCs, B-cell-depleted T cells, or T cells were the source of the cDNA or gDNA that made up the material.

In this sample, this clone turned up once. Under the authors' procedure: Amplified reference gene primers provided the basis for estimating nucleated cell counts. The assay was immunoSEQ multiplex PCR, and TCRdb's table has in-frame clones only and misses some. The DNA gave D and trimming, while V, J and clone size come from that table. The table shows roughly 200,000 clones, with approximately 83% occurring only once. The germline V gene has CDR1 SGDLS and CDR2 YYNGEE. J lost 3 bases, V lost 4 bases, and 9 bases had no gene match. The CDR3 extends over 16 amino acids. The sample taken for sequencing was peripheral blood. This receptor was obtained from a man aged 55-75 years with acute or convalescent COVID-19. This chain uses TRBV9 with TRBJ2-1; 8 nucleotides match TRBD2. DNA for the CDR3: TGTGCCAGCAGCCCCCTGAGCGGGAGTGACTACAATGAGCAGTTCTTC. Translation: CASSPLSGSDYNEQFF.